This T cell receptor (beta chain) was sequenced during a study of shared clonotypes between healthy human individuals. Trimming at V came to 6 bases and at J to 5 bases, leaving 8 bases not matched to a gene. Germline assignment: CDR1 SGHAT and CDR2 FQNNGV. The CDR3 covers 16 residues. Measured with immunoSEQ multiplex PCR; TCRdb has only the in-frame clones, and not every one. The sample has 1.4 million to 1.5 million clones, around 97% seen once. The clonotype was recovered from a man aged 30 to 45 in good health. Sequenced sample: naive CD4+ T cells sorted from blood. The subset denotes: CD45RA+ positively selected. V is TRBV11-2 and J is TRBJ2-1, with 12 bases that match TRBD2. CDR3 protein: CASRYLRTSGNNEQFF. The CDR3 bases are TGTGCCAGCAGATACCTGAGGACTAGCGGGAACAATGAGCAGTTCTTC.